These T cell receptor beta chains were read from a single sample in a study of blood T cell repertoires in COVID-19. The assay was immunoSEQ multiplex PCR, and TCRdb's table has in-frame clones only and misses some. The data show roughly 130,000 clones, with 80% seen just once and under 2.5% held by the top ten. The specimen was peripheral blood. These receptors all come from a man between 70 and 80 years old with acute or convalescent COVID-19. The CDR3 runs from the conserved cysteine through the conserved F or W. The order of the fields is J gene, D gene, clone size, V gene, CDR3 DNA, CDR3 protein. The D gene is left open where the match is weak. The listing skips clone size in some rows; elsewhere it reads once, few, many or a size class.

TRBJ2-5	.	.	TRBV11-3	TGTGCCAGCAGCTTAATGGGGGGAGAGACCCAGTACTTC	CASSLMGGETQYF
TRBJ2-3	.	.	TRBV6-5	TGTGCCAGCAGTTACGATTCACGGGGGAGAGATACGCAGTATTTT	CASSYDSRGRDTQYF
TRBJ2-3	.	.	TRBV19	TGTGCCAGTAGTTCGAAGATTTGGGCCGTAGATACGCAGTATTTT	CASSSKIWAVDTQYF
TRBJ2-7	TRBD1	few	TRBV7-3	TGTGCCAGCAGCCCCGGGACAGGGGGCGAGCAGTACTTC	CASSPGTGGEQYF
TRBJ2-7	.	.	TRBV7-9	TGTGCCAGCAGCCCCGGCGCAGGGCTACGCTACGAGCAGTACTTC	CASSPGAGLRYEQYF
TRBJ1-5	.	.	TRBV19	TGTGCCAGTAGTATGGGGCGCGGGATGCCTCAGCCCCAGCATTTT	CASSMGRGMPQPQHF
TRBJ2-3	.	.	TRBV9	TGTGCCAGCAGCGAAGGGACCGGGGGGCGGTCAGATACGCAGTATTTT	CASSEGTGGRSDTQYF
TRBJ2-7	TRBD1	.	TRBV11-2	TGTGCCAGCAGCACACTACAGGGGGCCTCGATTTACGAGCAGTACTTC	CASSTLQGASIYEQYF
TRBJ2-4	TRBD2	.	TRBV9	TGTGCCAGCAGCGTACCCCCTACCGGGACTAGCGGTGCCAAAAACATTCAGTACTTC	CASSVPPTGTSGAKNIQYF
TRBJ2-5	TRBD2	.	TRBV4-1	TGCGCCAGCAGCCAAGATCTCTGGGGCCGGGAGGGAATGGAGACCCAGTACTTC	CASSQDLWGREGMETQYF
TRBJ1-5	.	.	TRBV9	TGTGCCAGCAGCCCCGGGACTGGGGCTAGCAATCAGCCCCAGCATTTT	CASSPGTGASNQPQHF
TRBJ1-1	TRBD1	.	TRBV5-1	TGCGCCAGCAGCCGGGACAGGGTCTCTAACACTGAAGCTTTCTTT	CASSRDRVSNTEAFF
TRBJ1-5	.	.	TRBV20-1	TGCAGTGCTAGTGCTCAAAACGGGGGGAATCAGCCCCAGCATTTT	CSASAQNGGNQPQHF
TRBJ1-2	TRBD1	.	TRBV7-2	TGTGCCAGCACCCGCACAGGGGCAAACTATGGCTACACCTTC	CASTRTGANYGYTF